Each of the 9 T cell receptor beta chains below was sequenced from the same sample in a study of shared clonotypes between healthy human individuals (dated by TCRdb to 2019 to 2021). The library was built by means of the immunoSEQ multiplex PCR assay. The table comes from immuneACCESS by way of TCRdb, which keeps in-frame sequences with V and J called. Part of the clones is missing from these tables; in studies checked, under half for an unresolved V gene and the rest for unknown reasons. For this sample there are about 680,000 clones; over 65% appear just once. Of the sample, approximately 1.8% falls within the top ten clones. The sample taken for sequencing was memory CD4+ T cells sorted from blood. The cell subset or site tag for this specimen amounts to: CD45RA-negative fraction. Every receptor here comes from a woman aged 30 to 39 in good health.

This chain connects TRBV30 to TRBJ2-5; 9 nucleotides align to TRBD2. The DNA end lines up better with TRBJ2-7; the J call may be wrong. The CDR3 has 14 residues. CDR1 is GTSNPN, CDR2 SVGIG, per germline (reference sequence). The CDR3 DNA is TGTGCCTGGAAAGGTTTAGCGGGAGTATACGAGCAGTACTTC. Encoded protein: CAWKGLAGVYEQYF.

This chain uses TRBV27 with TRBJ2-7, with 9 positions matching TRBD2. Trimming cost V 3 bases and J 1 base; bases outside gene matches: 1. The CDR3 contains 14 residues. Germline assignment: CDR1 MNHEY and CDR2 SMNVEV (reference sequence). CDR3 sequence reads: CASSFSGSSYEQYF. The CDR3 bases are TGTGCCAGCAGTTTTAGCGGGAGTTCCTACGAGCAGTACTTC.

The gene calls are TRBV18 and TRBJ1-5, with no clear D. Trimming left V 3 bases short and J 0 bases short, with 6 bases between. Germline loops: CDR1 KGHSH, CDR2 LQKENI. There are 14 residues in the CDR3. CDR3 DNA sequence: TGTGCCAGCTCACCGTCGGGTAGCAATCAGCCCCAGCATTTT. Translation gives CASSPSGSNQPQHF.

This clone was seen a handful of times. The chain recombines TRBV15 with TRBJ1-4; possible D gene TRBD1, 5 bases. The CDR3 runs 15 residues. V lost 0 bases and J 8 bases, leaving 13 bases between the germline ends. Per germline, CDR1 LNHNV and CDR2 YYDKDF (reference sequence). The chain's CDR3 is CATSRDLGVGEKLFF. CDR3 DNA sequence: TGTGCCACCAGCAGAGATCTGGGGGTGGGGGAAAAACTGTTTTTT.

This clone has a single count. The CDR3 bases are TGCGCCAGCAGCTTAAGAGGGGAAGTCTACGAGCAGTACTTC. This sequence encodes CASSLRGEVYEQYF. The rearrangement links TRBV5-1 to TRBJ2-7; D could derive from TRBD1 or TRBD2 (5 bases each). The germline V and J ends were trimmed by 2 bases and 3 bases, with 12 bases remaining between them. The CDR3 covers 14 residues. CDR1 is SGHRS, CDR2 YFSETQ, per germline. The entire variable domain, with the rest obtained from reference TRBV5-1 and TRBJ2-7, is as follows: KAGVTQTPRYLIKTRGQQVTLSCSPISGHRSVSWYQQTPGQGLQFLFEYFSETQRNKGNFPGRFSGRQFSNSRSEMNVSTLELGDSALYLCASSLRGEVYEQYFGPGTRLTVT.

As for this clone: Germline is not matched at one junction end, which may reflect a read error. The CDR3 is CASSAGTSGRPPFF. In nucleotides, the CDR3 is TGTGCCAGCAGTGCCGGGACTAGCGGGAGGCCCCCGTTCTTC. V gene TRBV28 combines with J gene TRBJ2-7; 15 bases fit TRBD2. The CDR3 has 14 residues. The V gene's germline CDR1 is MDHEN and CDR2 SYDVKM.

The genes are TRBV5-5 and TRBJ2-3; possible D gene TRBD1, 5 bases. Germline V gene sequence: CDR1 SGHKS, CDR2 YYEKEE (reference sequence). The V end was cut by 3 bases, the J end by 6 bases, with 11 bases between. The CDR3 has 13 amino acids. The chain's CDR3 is CASSSWTQDTQYF. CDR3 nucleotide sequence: TGTGCCAGCAGCTCTTGGACACAGGATACGCAGTATTTT.

CDR3 nucleotide sequence: TGCGCCAGCAGCTTTACCGGGACAGGGGGCGGTGGGGCCAACGTCCTGACTTTC. This sequence encodes CASSFTGTGGGGANVLTF. V gene TRBV5-1 combines with J gene TRBJ2-6; 12 bases align to TRBD1. This CDR3 is built from 18 residues. Trimming at V came to 2 bases and at J to 3 bases, leaving 6 bases not matched to a gene. Germline V CDR1 and CDR2: SGHRS, YFSETQ.

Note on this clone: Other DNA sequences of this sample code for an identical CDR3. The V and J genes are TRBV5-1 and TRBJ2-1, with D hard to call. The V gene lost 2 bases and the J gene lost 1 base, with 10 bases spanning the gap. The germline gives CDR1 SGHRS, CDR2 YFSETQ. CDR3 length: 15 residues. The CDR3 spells CASSLSSGSYNEQFF. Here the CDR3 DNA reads TGCGCCAGCAGCTTAAGCTCCGGGTCCTACAATGAGCAGTTCTTC.